These T cell receptor beta chains were read from a single sample in a study of cytomegalovirus exposure and HLA in healthy donors. The assay was immunoSEQ multiplex PCR, and TCRdb's table has in-frame clones only and misses some. The table has about 220,000 clones, around 90% seen once. Sequencing input: PBMCs. These receptors all come from a young woman in good health and CMV-seronegative. The CDR3 runs from the conserved cysteine through the conserved F or W. A D gene is named only where the DNA matches it firmly. Size tells how often a clone was seen (once, few, many) or the class of an expanded clone, and some rows leave it out.

d_call,j_call,clone_size,v_call,cdr3_nt,cdr3_aa
-,TRBJ2-7,-,TRBV5-8,TGTGCCAGCAGCTTGGTGGACACCTACGAGCAGTACTTC,CASSLVDTYEQYF
TRBD2,TRBJ2-1,-,TRBV7-9,TGTGCCAGCAGCTTGGCTAGCGGACTCTCTGGGAATGAGCAGTTCTTC,CASSLASGLSGNEQFF
TRBD2,TRBJ2-1,-,TRBV5-1,TGCGCCAGCAGCTTGGAAATTAGCGGGGGTTACAATGAGCAGTTCTTC,CASSLEISGGYNEQFF
-,TRBJ2-7,-,TRBV4-1,TGCGCCAGCAGCCAAGATTCCTGGGGGCCACCGGGGAACGAGCAGTACTTC,CASSQDSWGPPGNEQYF
-,TRBJ2-5,-,TRBV7-9,TGTGCCAGCAGCTTATTAACGTCGGTTCTGGAGACCCAGTACTTC,CASSLLTSVLETQYF
-,TRBJ1-1,-,TRBV5-8,TGTGCCAGCAACGCCCGGAGGGGCACTGAAGCTTTCTTT,CASNARRGTEAFF
TRBD2,TRBJ2-1,-,TRBV5-6,TGTGCCAGCAGCCCATTTAGCGGGAGCGACTACAATGAGCAGTTCTTC,CASSPFSGSDYNEQFF
TRBD1,TRBJ2-1,-,TRBV28,TGTGCCAGCAGCACGGTCGACAGGGCTTTCTACAATGAGCAGTTCTTC,CASSTVDRAFYNEQFF
-,TRBJ2-5,few,TRBV28,TGTGCCAGCAGGGTGTTGGGCCGGTACCAAGAGACCCAGTACTTC,CASRVLGRYQETQYF
TRBD1,TRBJ2-5,-,TRBV5-1,TGCGCCAGCAGCAGCGGGACAGGGCAAGAGACCCAGTACTTC,CASSSGTGQETQYF
TRBD1,TRBJ2-7,-,TRBV18,TGTGCCAGCTCACCACTCCCGGGACAGGGGGCGCTTCTAGGAGGCTACGAGCAGTACTTC,CASSPLPGQGALLGGYEQYF
TRBD2,TRBJ2-5,-,TRBV5-1,TGCGCCACCCGGGGGAGCGGGAGAGCCCAAGAGACCCAGTACTTC,CATRGSGRAQETQYF
-,TRBJ2-3,-,TRBV7-2,TGTGCCAGCAGCCCACGGGGGTGGCCCACAGATACGCAGTATTTT,CASSPRGWPTDTQYF
TRBD2,TRBJ2-2,once,TRBV30,TGTGCCTGGAGTGTTGTATTGGGGACTAGTGACACCGGGGAGCTGTTTTTT,CAWSVVLGTSDTGELFF
TRBD2,TRBJ2-2,-,TRBV7-2,TGTGCCAGCAGCTTCTCTAGCGGGTCGTACACCGGGGAGCTGTTTTTT,CASSFSSGSYTGELFF
TRBD1,TRBJ1-2,-,TRBV28,TGTGCCAGCAGTTTAGCAGGGGGCAGCTATGGCTACACCTTC,CASSLAGGSYGYTF
-,TRBJ2-7,few,TRBV5-4,TGTGCCAGCAGCTTGCTTGCGGGGGCGTCCTACGAGCAGTACTTC,CASSLLAGASYEQYF